This T cell receptor (beta chain) was obtained from a study of T cells in Graves' hyperthyroidism and ophthalmopathy. Amplification targeted TCR beta CDR3 regions from RNA transcripts. A first-round RT-PCR of the TCR CDR3 used the HTBI primer set. TCRdb independently ran MiXCR on the multiplex PCR reads; one entry per CDR3 protein. The data contain 550,000 to 650,000 distinct CDR3 sequences, 12% to 15% of them singletons. Germline-derived CDR1 and CDR2 are SGHAT and FQNNGV. The CDR3 is made up of 18 amino acids. In regard to this clonotype: A junction end diverges from the germline sequence, so it may reflect a read error.

Material: blood. V and J are TRBV11-2 and TRBJ2-5; tentatively, D is TRBD1 or TRBD2 (5 bases each). The origin of this receptor is a woman between 40 and 55 years old with Graves' hyperthyroidism. CDR3 nucleotides: TGTGCCAGCAGCTTAGATCGGGAATTAGAGGGGCCCCAAGAGGCCCAGTACTTC. Encoded protein: CASSLDRELEGPQEAQYF.